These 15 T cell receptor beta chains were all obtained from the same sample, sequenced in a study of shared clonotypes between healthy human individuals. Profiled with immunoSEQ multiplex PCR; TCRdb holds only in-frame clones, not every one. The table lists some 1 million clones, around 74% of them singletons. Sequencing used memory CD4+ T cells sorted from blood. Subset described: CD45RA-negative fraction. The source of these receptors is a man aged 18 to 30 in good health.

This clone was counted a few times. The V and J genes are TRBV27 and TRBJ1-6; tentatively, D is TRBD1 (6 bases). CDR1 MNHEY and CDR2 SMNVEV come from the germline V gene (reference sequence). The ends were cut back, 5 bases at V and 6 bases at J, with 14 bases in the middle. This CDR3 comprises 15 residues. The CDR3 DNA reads TGTGCCAGCAGTCCGACAGGACTGGGTAATTCACCCCTCCACTTT. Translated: CASSPTGLGNSPLHF.

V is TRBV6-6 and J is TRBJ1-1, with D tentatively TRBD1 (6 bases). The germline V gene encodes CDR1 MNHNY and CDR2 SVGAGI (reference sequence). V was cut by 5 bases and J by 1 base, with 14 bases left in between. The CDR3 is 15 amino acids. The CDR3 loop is CASSPDGTSNTEAFF. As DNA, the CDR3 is TGTGCCAGCAGTCCCGACGGGACATCGAACACTGAAGCTTTCTTT.

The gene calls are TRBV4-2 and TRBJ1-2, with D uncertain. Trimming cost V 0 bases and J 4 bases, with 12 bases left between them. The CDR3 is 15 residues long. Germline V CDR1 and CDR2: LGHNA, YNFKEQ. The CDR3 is CASSQESTSSYGYTF. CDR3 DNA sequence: TGTGCCAGCAGCCAAGAATCAACATCCAGCTATGGCTACACCTTC.

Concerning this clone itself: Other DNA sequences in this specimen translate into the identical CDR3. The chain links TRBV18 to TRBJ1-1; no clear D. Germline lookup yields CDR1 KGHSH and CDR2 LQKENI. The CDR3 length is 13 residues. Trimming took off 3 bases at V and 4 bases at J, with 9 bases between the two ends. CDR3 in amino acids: CASSPSGGTEAFF. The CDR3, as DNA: TGTGCCAGCTCACCCTCAGGAGGCACTGAAGCTTTCTTT.

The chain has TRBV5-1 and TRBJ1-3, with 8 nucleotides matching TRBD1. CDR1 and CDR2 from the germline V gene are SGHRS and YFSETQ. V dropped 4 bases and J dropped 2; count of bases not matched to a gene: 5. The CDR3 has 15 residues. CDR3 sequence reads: CASSPTGDAGNTIYF. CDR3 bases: TGCGCCAGCAGCCCGACAGGGGATGCTGGAAACACCATATATTTT.

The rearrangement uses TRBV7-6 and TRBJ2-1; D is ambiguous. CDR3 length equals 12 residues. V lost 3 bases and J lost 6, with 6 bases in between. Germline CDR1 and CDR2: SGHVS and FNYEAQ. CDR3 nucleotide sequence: TGTGCCAGCAGCTTCAGAAGCAATGAGCAGTTCTTC. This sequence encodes CASSFRSNEQFF.

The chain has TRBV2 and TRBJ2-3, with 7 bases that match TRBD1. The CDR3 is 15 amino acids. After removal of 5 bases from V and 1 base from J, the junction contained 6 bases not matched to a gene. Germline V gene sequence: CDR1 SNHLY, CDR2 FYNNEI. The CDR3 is CASSQQGGRTDTQYF. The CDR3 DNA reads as TGTGCCAGCAGTCAGCAAGGGGGCCGCACAGATACGCAGTATTTT.

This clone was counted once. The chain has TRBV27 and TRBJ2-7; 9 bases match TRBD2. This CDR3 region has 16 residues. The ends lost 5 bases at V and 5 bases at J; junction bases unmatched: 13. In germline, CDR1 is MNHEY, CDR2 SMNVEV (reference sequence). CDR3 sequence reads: CASSERQGLAGHEQYF. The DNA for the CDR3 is TGTGCCAGCAGTGAGAGACAGGGCCTAGCGGGGCACGAGCAGTACTTC.

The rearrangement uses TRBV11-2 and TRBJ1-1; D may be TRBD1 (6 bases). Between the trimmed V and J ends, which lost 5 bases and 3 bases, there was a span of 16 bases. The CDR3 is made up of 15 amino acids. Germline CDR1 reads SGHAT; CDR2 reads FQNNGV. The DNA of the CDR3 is TGTGCCAGCAGCCGCGGGGGGGCGATGTACACTGAAGCTTTCTTT. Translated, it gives CASSRGGAMYTEAFF. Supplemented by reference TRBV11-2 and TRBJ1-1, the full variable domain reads EAGVAQSPRYKIIEKRQSVAFWCNPISGHATLYWYQQILGQGPKLLIQFQNNGVVDDSQLPKDRFSAERLKGVDSTLKIQPAKLEDSAVYLCASSRGGAMYTEAFFGQGTRLTVV.

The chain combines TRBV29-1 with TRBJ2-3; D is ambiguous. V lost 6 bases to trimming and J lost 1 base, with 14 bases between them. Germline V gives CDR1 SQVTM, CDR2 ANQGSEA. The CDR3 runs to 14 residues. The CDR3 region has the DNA TGCAGCGTCCACACGACCCAGGGCACAGATACGCAGTATTTT. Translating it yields CSVHTTQGTDTQYF.

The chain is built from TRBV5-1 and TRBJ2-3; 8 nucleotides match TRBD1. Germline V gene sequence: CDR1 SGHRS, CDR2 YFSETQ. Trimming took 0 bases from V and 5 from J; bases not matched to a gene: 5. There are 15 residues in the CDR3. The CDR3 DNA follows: TGCGCCAGCAGCTTGGGACAGGGGTTGGTAGATACGCAGTATTTT. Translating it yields CASSLGQGLVDTQYF.

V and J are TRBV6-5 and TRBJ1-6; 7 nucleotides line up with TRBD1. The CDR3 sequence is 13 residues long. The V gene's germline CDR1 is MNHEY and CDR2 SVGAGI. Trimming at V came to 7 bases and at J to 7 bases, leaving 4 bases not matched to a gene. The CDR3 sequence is CASTAGQNSPLHF. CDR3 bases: TGTGCCAGCACAGCGGGACAGAATTCACCCCTCCACTTT.

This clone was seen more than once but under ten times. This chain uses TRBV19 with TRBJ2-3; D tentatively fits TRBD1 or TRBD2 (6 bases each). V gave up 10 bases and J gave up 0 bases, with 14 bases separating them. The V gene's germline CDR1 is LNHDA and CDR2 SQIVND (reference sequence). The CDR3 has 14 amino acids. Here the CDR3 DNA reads TGTGCCACCTCCGCGGGACATAGCACAGATACGCAGTATTTT. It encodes CATSAGHSTDTQYF.

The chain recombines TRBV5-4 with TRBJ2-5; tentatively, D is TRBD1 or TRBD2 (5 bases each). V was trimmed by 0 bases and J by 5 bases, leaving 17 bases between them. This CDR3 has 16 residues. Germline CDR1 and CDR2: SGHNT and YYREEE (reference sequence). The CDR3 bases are TGTGCCAGCAGCTTGGTAGGATTAGGGGAGCTCGAGACCCAGTACTTC. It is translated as CASSLVGLGELETQYF.

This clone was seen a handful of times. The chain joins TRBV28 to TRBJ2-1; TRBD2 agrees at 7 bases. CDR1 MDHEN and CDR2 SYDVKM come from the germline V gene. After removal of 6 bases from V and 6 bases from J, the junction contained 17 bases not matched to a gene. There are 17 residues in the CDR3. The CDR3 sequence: CASRPPAGTTRPNEQFF. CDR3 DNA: TGTGCCAGCAGACCCCCGGCGGGGACTACTCGACCCAATGAGCAGTTCTTC. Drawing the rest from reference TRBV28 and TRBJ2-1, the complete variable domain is DVKVTQSSRYLVKRTGEKVFLECVQDMDHENMFWYRQDPGLGLRLIYFSYDVKMKEKGDIPEGYSVSREKKERFSLILESASTNQTSMYLCASRPPAGTTRPNEQFFGPGTRLTVL.